The next 30 T cell receptor beta chains were all read from a single sample in a study of blood T cell repertoires in COVID-19 (dated by TCRdb to the early 2020s). The library was generated by the immunoSEQ multiplex PCR assay. In TCRdb, the immuneACCESS table is reduced to in-frame sequences with V and J assigned. These tables do not hold every clone; where another copy was compared, an unresolved V gene accounts for under half, and the others remain unexplained. The sample data list approximately 110,000 clones, and around nine tenths of these were observed just once. The ten largest clones add up to around 4.5% of the sample. The sample comprised peripheral blood. These receptors came from a man between 40 and 49 years old with acute or convalescent COVID-19.

This clone was found once. The gene calls are TRBV30 and TRBJ1-3; D not resolved. Trimming took off 5 bases at V and 0 bases at J, with 8 bases between the two ends. This CDR3 is built from 13 residues. Germline V gene data show CDR1 as GTSNPN and CDR2 as SVGIG (reference sequence). The CDR3 spells CAWPGSSGNTIYF. The CDR3 DNA reads TGTGCCTGGCCCGGGAGCTCTGGAAACACCATATATTTT. Supplemented by reference TRBV30 and TRBJ1-3, the full variable domain reads SQTIHQWPATLVQPVGSPLSLECTVEGTSNPNLYWYRQAAGRGLQLLFYSVGIGQISSEVPQNLSASRPQDRQFILSSKKLLLSDSGFYLCAWPGSSGNTIYFGEGSWLTVV.

The chain links TRBV2 to TRBJ1-5, with TRBD1 as a possible D gene (6 bases). Germline CDR1 is SNHLY and CDR2 is FYNNEI. The CDR3 covers 17 residues. V dropped 1 base and J dropped 0 bases, with 13 bases sitting between them. CDR3 protein: CASSEVGTPYSNQPQHF. In DNA, the CDR3 is TGTGCCAGCAGTGAAGTGGGGACACCTTATAGCAATCAGCCCCAGCATTTT.

DNA of the CDR3: TGTGCCAGCAGCCAACCCGGTGCAACTAATGAAAAACTGTTTTTT. Its protein is CASSQPGATNEKLFF. The chain employs TRBV4-2 and TRBJ1-4; D is undetermined. Trimming took off 2 bases at V and 0 bases at J, with 7 bases between the two ends. The V gene's germline CDR1 is LGHNA and CDR2 YNFKEQ. The length of the CDR3 is 15 residues.

The chain employs TRBV2 and TRBJ1-2; D is undetermined. The CDR3 consists of 11 residues. Looked up from germline, CDR1 is SNHLY and CDR2 is FYNNEI. The germline V and J ends were trimmed by 1 base and 7 bases, with 4 bases remaining between them. This CDR3 reads CASSEGAGYTF. DNA of the CDR3: TGTGCCAGCAGTGAAGGAGCTGGCTACACCTTC.

The genes are TRBV7-6 and TRBJ2-2; tentatively, D is TRBD1 (6 bases). Germline CDR1 and CDR2: SGHVS and FNYEAQ. The CDR3 is made up of 15 amino acids. V was trimmed by 1 base and J by 6 bases, leaving 12 bases between them. The CDR3 DNA reads as TGTGCCAGCAGCTTAGTCACAGGGCAAGCCGGGGAGCTGTTTTTT. It yields the protein CASSLVTGQAGELFF. The entire variable domain, with the rest obtained from reference TRBV7-6 and TRBJ2-2, is as follows: GAGVSQSPRYKVTKRGQDVALRCDPISGHVSLYWYRQALGQGPEFLTYFNYEAQQDKSGLPNDRFSAERPEGSISTLTIQRTEQRDSAMYRCASSLVTGQAGELFFGEGSRLTVL.

This chain links TRBV7-9 with TRBJ1-2, with 8 bases aligning to TRBD1. Per germline, CDR1 SEHNR and CDR2 FQNEAQ (reference sequence). The CDR3 is made up of 14 amino acids. After removal of 5 bases from V and 5 bases from J, the junction contained 7 bases not matched to a gene. The CDR3 coding sequence is TGTGCCAGCAGCCCAGGGGGCGCAGGGTATGGCTACACCTTC. Encoded protein: CASSPGGAGYGYTF.

CDR3 sequence: CASSRQFTGELFF. Written as DNA, the CDR3 is TGTGCCAGTAGTCGACAGTTCACCGGGGAGCTGTTTTTT. J is TRBJ2-2 and V is TRBV19; weak D call: TRBD1 (5 bases). Germline loops: CDR1 LNHDA, CDR2 SQIVND (reference sequence). V was trimmed by 5 bases and J by 4 bases, leaving 8 bases between them. This CDR3 region has 13 residues.

The gene calls are TRBV30 and TRBJ1-3; D gene uncertain. Trimming took 4 bases from V and 0 from J, leaving 10 bases between them. This CDR3 comprises 14 residues. The germline V gene has CDR1 GTSNPN and CDR2 SVGIG (reference sequence). Here the CDR3 DNA reads TGTGCCTGGAAAGAGGGCTTCTCTGGAAACACCATATATTTT. It encodes CAWKEGFSGNTIYF.

The chain employs TRBV27 and TRBJ2-1, with D perhaps TRBD1 (6 bases). The V end was cut by 8 bases, the J end by 2 bases, with 16 bases between. The CDR3 sequence is 15 residues long. Germline CDR1 reads MNHEY; CDR2 reads SMNVEV (reference sequence). Here the CDR3 DNA reads TGTGCCAGCCTCGGCTCTGGGGGCGCCTACAATGAGCAGTTCTTC. Translating gives CASLGSGGAYNEQFF.

The rearrangement uses TRBV6-1 and TRBJ1-4; perhaps TRBD1 as D (6 bases). Germline CDR1 is MNHNS and CDR2 is SASEGT. This CDR3 spans 15 amino acids. V was shortened by 1 base and J by 5 bases, with 11 bases between the two germline ends. The CDR3 is CASSEVGGANEKLFF. The CDR3, as DNA: TGTGCCAGCAGTGAAGTAGGGGGGGCAAATGAAAAACTGTTTTTT.

This clone was detected a few times. The J gene is TRBJ2-1, the V gene TRBV19; D uncertain. CDR1 is LNHDA and CDR2 is SQIVND in the germline V gene (reference sequence). The CDR3 covers 15 residues. V was trimmed by 3 bases and J by 2 bases, leaving 11 bases between them. The chain's CDR3 is CASSIKSSPYNEQFF. The DNA for the CDR3 is TGTGCCAGTAGTATTAAAAGCTCCCCCTACAATGAGCAGTTCTTC.

This chain links TRBV7-8 with TRBJ1-4, with D possibly TRBD1 on 5 matching bases. Trimming left V 4 bases short and J 2 bases short, with 11 bases between. The CDR3 covers 15 residues. The germline V gene has CDR1 SGHVS and CDR2 FQNEAQ. Here the CDR3 reads CASSSDSITNEKLFF. In DNA, the CDR3 is TGTGCCAGCAGCTCCGACAGTATCACTAATGAAAAACTGTTTTTT.

V gene TRBV7-9 combines with J gene TRBJ2-7, with TRBD2 identical over 12 bases. CDR1 is SEHNR, CDR2 FQNEAQ, per germline (reference sequence). The CDR3 is 17 amino acids. Losses at the gene ends were 2 bases for V and 1 base for J; bases not matched to a gene: 6. As DNA, the CDR3 is TGTGCCAGCAGCTTAAAGACTAGCGGGGGCCTTTCCTACGAGCAGTACTTC. It codes for CASSLKTSGGLSYEQYF.

The rearrangement uses TRBV9 and TRBJ1-1; unclear D gene. The CDR3 length is 14 residues. CDR1 is SGDLS and CDR2 is YYNGEE in the germline V gene. V was shortened by 0 bases and J by 0 bases, with 6 bases between the two germline ends. This CDR3 reads CASSVGLMNTEAFF. Here the CDR3 DNA reads TGTGCCAGCAGCGTAGGGCTGATGAACACTGAAGCTTTCTTT.

J is TRBJ2-7 and V is TRBV18; 13 bases match TRBD2. Germline V lookup: CDR1 KGHSH, CDR2 LQKENI. The CDR3 sequence is 19 residues long. V dropped 2 bases and J dropped 0; count of bases not matched to a gene: 10. CDR3 sequence (DNA): TGTGCCAGCTCACCATCTCTCTCGACTAGCGGGGGGAGCTCCTACGAGCAGTACTTC. It translates to CASSPSLSTSGGSSYEQYF.

This chain joins TRBV7-2 and TRBJ2-1; the match to TRBD2 covers 7 bases. The CDR3 contains 15 residues. J lost 7 bases, V lost 1 base, and 7 bases had no gene match. The germline CDR1 and CDR2 sequences are SGHTA and FQGNSA. As DNA, the CDR3 is TGTGCCAGCAGCTTAGAGATGCCCGGGGGGAATGAGCAGTTCTTC. The encoded protein is CASSLEMPGGNEQFF.

The rearrangement uses TRBV12-3 or TRBV12-4 and TRBJ1-2; 7 bases agree with TRBD1. J was trimmed by 3 bases and V by 6 bases; bases with no gene match: 4. The CDR3 has 13 amino acids. The CDR3 DNA reads as TGTGCCAGCAGACCTACAGGGGACTATGGCTACACCTTC. Encoded protein: CASRPTGDYGYTF.

This sequence joins TRBV4-3 and TRBJ2-3; TRBD2 matches 12 bases. There are 20 residues in the CDR3. V lost 0 bases to trimming and J lost 2 bases; unmatched junction nucleotides: 12. Germline V CDR1 and CDR2: LGHNA, YSLEER. In nucleotides, the CDR3 is TGCGCCAGCAGCCAAGATCGCAGACTAGCGGGGGCCTCGATCACAGATACGCAGTATTTT. This translates into CASSQDRRLAGASITDTQYF.

The chain is built from TRBV9 and TRBJ2-1, with 7 bases fitting TRBD1. Unmatched junction bases numbered 14, after V lost 4 bases and J lost 7 bases. Germline V CDR1 and CDR2: SGDLS, YYNGEE. The CDR3 sequence is 16 residues long. For the CDR3, the DNA is TGTGCCAGCAGCAGCCAAGGGACAGTTCCTTGGAATGAGCAGTTCTTC. This codes for CASSSQGTVPWNEQFF.

The J gene is TRBJ2-4, the V gene TRBV30, with 8 bases identical to TRBD2. The CDR3 covers 14 residues. CDR1 and CDR2 from the germline V gene are GTSNPN and SVGIG (reference sequence). V lost 0 bases to trimming and J lost 9 bases; unmatched junction nucleotides: 7. Here the CDR3 DNA reads TGTGCCTGGAGTGTACCCCCGGGGGGGGGCATTCAGTACTTC. Translation gives CAWSVPPGGGIQYF. Combining the CDR3 with reference TRBV30 and TRBJ2-4 gives the whole variable domain SQTIHQWPATLVQPVGSPLSLECTVEGTSNPNLYWYRQAAGRGLQLLFYSVGIGQISSEVPQNLSASRPQDRQFILSSKKLLLSDSGFYLCAWSVPPGGGIQYFGAGTRLSVL.

The chain carries TRBV6-1 and TRBJ2-1; no clear D. This CDR3 contains 12 residues. Per germline, CDR1 MNHNS and CDR2 SASEGT. Trimming took 3 bases from V and 8 from J, leaving 8 bases between them. The CDR3 bases are TGTGCCAGCAGTGAGGGCCAATATGAGCAGTTCTTC. It translates to CASSEGQYEQFF.

This clone was observed a handful of times. The chain links TRBV28 to TRBJ1-3; D ambiguous. The germline CDR1 and CDR2 sequences are MDHEN and SYDVKM. The length of the CDR3 is 14 residues. Trimming shortened V by 7 bases and J by 0 bases, and 10 bases separated the two germline ends. The CDR3 DNA follows: TGTGCCAGCACCAAGAGCGACTCTGGAAACACCATATATTTT. Translating it yields CASTKSDSGNTIYF. The entire variable domain, with the rest obtained from reference TRBV28 and TRBJ1-3, is as follows: DVKVTQSSRYLVKRTGEKVFLECVQDMDHENMFWYRQDPGLGLRLIYFSYDVKMKEKGDIPEGYSVSREKKERFSLILESASTNQTSMYLCASTKSDSGNTIYFGEGSWLTVV.

The genes are TRBV9 and TRBJ2-3; a weak D match, TRBD1 (5 bases). The V gene's germline CDR1 is SGDLS and CDR2 YYNGEE. Trimming left V 0 bases short and J 2 bases short, with 10 bases between. The length of the CDR3 is 15 residues. DNA for the CDR3: TGTGCCAGCAGCGTAGAGGGGCCCCACACAGATACGCAGTATTTT. This sequence encodes CASSVEGPHTDTQYF.

The chain couples TRBV2 to TRBJ2-2; 10 bases match TRBD2. This CDR3 contains 15 residues. Germline lookup yields CDR1 SNHLY and CDR2 FYNNEI. The V and J ends lost 4 bases and 7 bases, in that order; junction bases with no gene match: 6. CDR3 bases: TGTGCCAGCAGTGTACTAGCGGGACGAGGCGGGGAGCTGTTTTTT. Amino acids: CASSVLAGRGGELFF.

In its sample, this clone was seen once. This chain uses TRBV19 with TRBJ1-4; TRBD1 aligns across 7 bases. Germline V gene data show CDR1 as LNHDA and CDR2 as SQIVND (reference sequence). V shed 2 bases and J 8 bases; nucleotides not matched to a gene: 5. This CDR3 has 14 residues. The CDR3 loop reads CASSIQGVGEKLFF. The CDR3 DNA follows: TGTGCCAGTAGTATACAGGGGGTAGGAGAAAAACTGTTTTTT.

This clone occurred once. The chain is built from TRBV30 and TRBJ1-6, with D tentatively TRBD1 (5 bases). This CDR3 comprises 14 residues. V lost 0 bases and J lost 10, with 13 bases in between. Looked up from germline, CDR1 is GTSNPN and CDR2 is SVGIG (reference sequence). CDR3 residues: CAWSVVRGRSPLHF. CDR3 bases: TGTGCCTGGAGTGTAGTTAGGGGTCGATCACCCCTCCACTTT.

The rearrangement joins TRBV5-8 to TRBJ1-1; D not certain. Trimming took off 2 bases at V and 1 base at J, with 6 bases between the two ends. The germline gives CDR1 SGHTS, CDR2 YDEGEE. The CDR3 consists of 13 residues. The CDR3 loop is CASSFNKNTEAFF. The CDR3, as DNA: TGTGCCAGCAGCTTTAACAAGAACACTGAAGCTTTCTTT.

The chain joins TRBV7-8 to TRBJ2-5; D remains unclear. CDR1 and CDR2 (germline): SGHVS, FQNEAQ. The germline V and J ends were trimmed by 1 base and 1 base, with 4 bases remaining between them. The CDR3 is 13 residues long. The CDR3 nucleotides read TGTGCCAGCAGCTTAGGAGCCCAAGAGACCCAGTACTTC. It encodes CASSLGAQETQYF.

The chain is built from TRBV6-5 and TRBJ2-7, with 8 bases fitting TRBD1. CDR3 length: 14 residues. Trimming at V came to 2 bases and at J to 2 bases, leaving 2 bases not matched to a gene. Germline CDR1 reads MNHEY; CDR2 reads SVGAGI. The CDR3, as DNA: TGTGCCAGCAGTTACCGGACAGGGACCTACGAGCAGTACTTC. Encoded protein: CASSYRTGTYEQYF.

The chain links TRBV19 to TRBJ2-7; TRBD2 is a possible D gene (6 bases). Germline V CDR1 and CDR2: LNHDA, SQIVND (reference sequence). The V end was cut by 3 bases, the J end by 3 bases, with 9 bases between. This CDR3 region has 13 residues. In DNA form, the CDR3 reads TGTGCCAGTAGTATCGCCGGGGGCTACGAGCAGTACTTC. Translation: CASSIAGGYEQYF. The full variable domain, completed using reference TRBV19 and TRBJ2-7, is DGGITQSPKYLFRKEGQNVTLSCEQNLNHDAMYWYRQDPGQGLRLIYYSQIVNDFQKGDIAEGYSVSREKKESFPLTVTSAQKNPTAFYLCASSIAGGYEQYFGPGTRLTVT.